The rows below give T cell receptor beta chains drawn from one sample of a study of spatial heterogeneity in lung cancer. Using its own MiXCR run on the 5' RACE reads, TCRdb lists one record per CDR3 protein. Of more than 75,000 distinct CDR3 sequences listed, roughly 12% were seen once; the top ten hold around 4.3%. This specimen was PBMCs, taken at surgery. The receptors here all came from a male donor with early-stage non-small cell lung cancer. Both conserved end residues are part of each CDR3. D genes are given only for firm matches. The size of a clone is reported for some rows only, either as once, few or many, or as a class for expanded clones.

clone size	J gene	V gene	CDR3 length	D gene	CDR3 protein	CDR3 DNA
few	TRBJ1-3	TRBV3-1	15	TRBD1	CASSQGQGKGDTIYF	TGTGCCAGCAGCCAAGGACAGGGGAAGGGAGACACCATATATTTT
few	TRBJ1-4	TRBV29-1	13	NA	CSAKDSSEEKLFF	TGCAGCGCCAAGGACTCATCGGAGGAAAAACTGTTTTTT
few	TRBJ2-7	TRBV5-1	15	TRBD1	CASRPGTGRLGEQYF	TGCGCCAGCAGGCCGGGGACAGGGCGCCTTGGGGAGCAGTACTTC
NA	TRBJ2-3	TRBV24-1	12	NA	CATQGAADTQYF	TGTGCCACCCAAGGGGCAGCGGATACGCAGTATTTT
few	TRBJ1-4	TRBV29-1	11	NA	CSVEGREKLFF	TGCAGCGTTGAAGGGCGGGAAAAACTGTTTTTT
NA	TRBJ2-7	TRBV20-1	15	TRBD2	CSAPYPGLAEYEQYF	TGCAGTGCACCGTACCCGGGACTAGCGGAATACGAGCAGTACTTC
few	TRBJ2-5	TRBV11-2	14	NA	CASSLGNGEETQYF	TGTGCCAGCAGCTTAGGCAACGGGGAAGAGACCCAGTACTTC
few	TRBJ2-5	TRBV2	13	NA	CASGQGLVETQYF	TGTGCCAGCGGTCAGGGACTCGTAGAGACCCAGTACTTC
few	TRBJ2-5	TRBV3-1	14	NA	CASSQAGDRATQYF	TGTGCCAGCAGCCAAGCAGGAGATCGTGCAACCCAGTACTTC
few	TRBJ2-7	TRBV12-3/TRBV12-4	14	NA	CASSLRRVSLEQYF	TGTGCCAGCAGTTTAAGGAGGGTATCCCTGGAGCAGTACTTC
NA	TRBJ2-7	TRBV5-1	14	TRBD2	CASSREGTNYEQYF	TGCGCCAGCAGTCGGGAAGGGACTAACTACGAGCAGTACTTC
few	TRBJ2-7	TRBV25-1	14	NA	CASSPTGRSYEQYF	TGTGCCAGCAGTCCTACGGGGCGGAGCTACGAGCAGTACTTC
few	TRBJ1-1	TRBV6-6	13	TRBD1	CASSMTGDTEAFF	TGTGCCAGCAGTATGACAGGGGACACTGAAGCTTTCTTT
few	TRBJ2-1	TRBV6-6	12	NA	CASSYSLEEQFF	TGTGCCAGCAGTTACTCGCTGGAGGAGCAGTTCTTC
once	TRBJ2-2	TRBV12-3/TRBV12-4	15	TRBD1	CASRPGQGNTGELFF	TGTGCCAGCAGGCCGGGACAGGGAAACACCGGGGAGCTGTTTTTT
few	TRBJ2-1	TRBV20-1	13	NA	CSAPFGSRNEQFF	TGCAGTGCTCCATTCGGGAGTCGCAATGAGCAGTTCTTC
NA	TRBJ2-7	TRBV29-1	13	NA	CSVGTATSDEQYF	TGCAGCGTGGGGACCGCGACCTCGGACGAGCAGTACTTC
NA	TRBJ1-2	TRBV27	16	NA	CASSYVGQARSYGYTF	TGTGCCAGCAGTTACGTGGGGCAGGCCCGCTCCTATGGCTACACCTTC
few	TRBJ2-3	TRBV24-1	16	TRBD2	CATSDPGLAATDTQYF	TGTGCCACCAGTGACCCGGGACTAGCGGCCACAGATACGCAGTATTTT
NA	TRBJ1-3	TRBV12-3/TRBV12-4	18	TRBD1	CASSLTDRSLIARNTIYF	TGTGCCAGCAGCCTAACGGACAGGTCTCTCATAGCTCGAAACACCATATATTTT
NA	TRBJ2-5	TRBV2	12	NA	CASSGYQETQYF	TGTGCCAGCAGTGGATACCAAGAGACCCAGTACTTC
NA	TRBJ2-5	TRBV3-1	14	TRBD2	CASSPHGGDETQYF	TGTGCCAGCAGCCCCCACGGGGGGGACGAGACCCAGTACTTC
NA	TRBJ1-1	TRBV5-1	14	NA	CASSPIAQGTEAFF	TGCGCCAGCAGCCCGATAGCCCAGGGGACTGAAGCTTTCTTT
NA	TRBJ2-7	TRBV30	14	NA	CAWSVQKLAYEQYF	TGTGCCTGGAGTGTACAAAAATTGGCCTACGAGCAGTACTTC
NA	TRBJ1-2	TRBV19	12	NA	CASSIVGGGYTF	TGTGCCAGTAGTATCGTAGGTGGTGGCTACACCTTC
NA	TRBJ1-5	TRBV9	15	NA	CASSEGGYSNQPQHF	TGTGCCAGCAGCGAGGGCGGCTATAGCAATCAGCCCCAGCATTTT
NA	TRBJ2-5	TRBV30	17	TRBD2	CAWSGGLAGGQKETQYF	TGTGCCTGGAGTGGGGGACTAGCGGGGGGGCAGAAAGAGACCCAGTACTTC
few	TRBJ2-1	TRBV20-1	18	TRBD2	CSAAVPGLAGSSYNEQFF	TGCAGTGCTGCCGTCCCGGGACTAGCGGGGAGCTCCTACAATGAGCAGTTCTTC
few	TRBJ1-2	TRBV10-3	13	TRBD1	CAISPQGARGYTF	TGTGCCATCAGTCCACAGGGGGCCCGAGGCTACACCTTC
NA	TRBJ2-3	TRBV18	14	NA	CASSPPSETDTQYF	TGTGCCAGCTCACCACCCTCAGAAACAGATACGCAGTATTTT
many	TRBJ1-2	TRBV29-1	12	TRBD1	CSVEDRDYGYTF	TGCAGCGTTGAGGACAGGGACTATGGCTACACCTTC
many	TRBJ2-5	TRBV20-1	13	NA	CSARREYQETQYF	TGCAGTGCTAGAAGGGAGTACCAAGAGACCCAGTACTTC
NA	TRBJ2-1	TRBV5-1	16	TRBD2	CASRGAGGLTYNEQFF	TGCGCCAGCAGAGGAGCGGGGGGGCTTACCTACAATGAGCAGTTCTTC
few	TRBJ2-7	TRBV6-2/TRBV6-3	13	TRBD1	CASSYSRGREQYF	TGTGCCAGCAGTTACTCGAGGGGGCGCGAGCAGTACTTC
few	TRBJ2-1	TRBV3-1	16	TRBD2	CASSPLGLAGGREQFF	TGTGCCAGCAGCCCGCTGGGACTAGCGGGGGGGCGCGAGCAGTTCTTC
NA	TRBJ2-5	TRBV7-9	14	TRBD2	CASSLDSGGETQYF	TGTGCCAGCAGCTTAGACAGCGGGGGAGAGACCCAGTACTTC
NA	TRBJ2-1	TRBV29-1	13	TRBD1	CSVDGQGVGEQFF	TGCAGCGTTGACGGACAGGGGGTCGGTGAGCAGTTCTTC
few	TRBJ2-1	TRBV3-1	14	NA	CASSPLMVPNEQFF	TGTGCCAGCAGCCCCCTGATGGTACCCAATGAGCAGTTCTTC
few	TRBJ1-1	TRBV6-6	11	NA	CASGGGSEAFF	TGTGCCAGCGGAGGTGGGTCTGAAGCTTTCTTT
NA	TRBJ2-1	TRBV20-1	12	NA	CSAKISYNEQFF	TGCAGTGCTAAAATTTCCTACAATGAGCAGTTCTTC
NA	TRBJ2-3	TRBV9	16	NA	CASSPAATFSTDTQYF	TGTGCCAGCAGCCCCGCAGCCACCTTTAGCACAGATACGCAGTATTTT
many	TRBJ2-3	TRBV12-3/TRBV12-4	14	TRBD1	CASNLGQGTDTQYF	TGTGCCAGCAACCTCGGACAGGGCACAGATACGCAGTATTTT
NA	TRBJ2-2	TRBV4-1	18	TRBD1	CASSQDKMGTANTGELFF	TGCGCCAGCAGCCAAGATAAGATGGGGACAGCGAACACCGGGGAGCTGTTTTTT
few	TRBJ2-5	TRBV4-2	16	TRBD2	CASSQVTSGRQETQYF	TGTGCCAGCAGCCAAGTGACTAGCGGGAGGCAAGAGACCCAGTACTTC
NA	TRBJ1-1	TRBV11-3	14	NA	CASSLGRENTEAFF	TGTGCCAGCAGCTTGGGGAGGGAGAACACTGAAGCTTTCTTT
few	TRBJ2-3	TRBV29-1	14	TRBD2	CSVSSGRRTDTQYF	TGCAGCGTCTCTAGCGGGAGGAGGACAGATACGCAGTATTTT
few	TRBJ2-1	TRBV13	16	TRBD2	CASSLLAGSGYNEQFF	TGTGCCAGCAGCTTATTAGCGGGGAGCGGCTACAATGAGCAGTTCTTC
NA	TRBJ1-4	TRBV6-2/TRBV6-3	14	TRBD1	CASREQGAGEKLFF	TGTGCCAGCAGGGAACAGGGGGCCGGTGAAAAACTGTTTTTT
many	TRBJ1-4	TRBV11-3	17	NA	CASSLWPYITTNEKLFF	TGTGCCAGCAGCTTATGGCCCTACATTACAACTAATGAAAAACTGTTTTTT
NA	TRBJ1-5	TRBV30	13	NA	CACSKGLNQPQHF	TGTGCCTGTTCTAAGGGCCTTAATCAGCCCCAGCATTTT
NA	TRBJ1-6	TRBV3-1	17	NA	CASSQDAGSSYNSPLHF	TGTGCCAGCAGCCAAGATGCGGGGAGCTCCTATAATTCACCCCTCCACTTT
NA	TRBJ1-3	TRBV11-2	16	NA	CASSLAGAREGNTIYF	TGTGCCAGCAGCTTGGCGGGGGCGCGGGAAGGAAACACCATATATTTT
NA	TRBJ1-2	TRBV19	14	NA	CASTRGSPLNGYTF	TGTGCCAGTACTCGAGGGAGCCCCCTTAATGGCTACACCTTC